The entry that follows covers one T cell receptor (beta chain) sequence. Original data processing: From reference gene primer amplification, estimates of nucleated cell counts were derived. The method was immunoSEQ multiplex PCR; TCRdb's version includes in-frame clones alone and lacks a portion of them. V, J and clone size were drawn from that table, and D and trimming were deduced from the DNA. There are 110,000 to 150,000 clones in the sample; 70% to 85% occur only once, and roughly 10% lies in the top ten. This specimen comes from a study of blood T cell repertoires in COVID-19. Turning to the study itself: Material from acute and convalescent COVID-19 was sourced from the United States, Italy and Spain. PBMCs, B-cell-depleted T cells, or T cells provided the cDNA or gDNA that made up the material.

V was pared by 3 bases and J by 5 bases, with 6 bases of the junction left unmatched. The germline CDR1 and CDR2 sequences are SGHNT and YENEEA. This CDR3 spans 15 amino acids. The chain combines TRBV11-3 with TRBJ1-3; 8 nucleotides agree with TRBD1. The TCR was taken from a man in his fifties or sixties with active or convalescent COVID-19. Material for sequencing was peripheral blood. The CDR3 sequence: CASSFRTGLRNTIYF. In DNA, the CDR3 is TGTGCCAGCAGCTTCCGGACAGGGCTGAGAAACACCATATATTTT.